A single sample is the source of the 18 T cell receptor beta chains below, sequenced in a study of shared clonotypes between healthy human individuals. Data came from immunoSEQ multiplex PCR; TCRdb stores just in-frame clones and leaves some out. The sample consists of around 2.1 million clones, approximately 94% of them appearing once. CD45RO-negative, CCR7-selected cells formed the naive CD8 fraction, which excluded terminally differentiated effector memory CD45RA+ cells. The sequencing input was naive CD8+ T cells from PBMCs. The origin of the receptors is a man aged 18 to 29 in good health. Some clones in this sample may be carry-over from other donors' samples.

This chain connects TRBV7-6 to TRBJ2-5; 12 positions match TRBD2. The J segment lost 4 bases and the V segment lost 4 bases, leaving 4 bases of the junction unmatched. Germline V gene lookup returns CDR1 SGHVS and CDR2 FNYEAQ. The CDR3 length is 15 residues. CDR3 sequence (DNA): TGTGCCAGCAGCTATACTAGCGGGAGGAGAGAGACCCAGTACTTC. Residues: CASSYTSGRRETQYF.

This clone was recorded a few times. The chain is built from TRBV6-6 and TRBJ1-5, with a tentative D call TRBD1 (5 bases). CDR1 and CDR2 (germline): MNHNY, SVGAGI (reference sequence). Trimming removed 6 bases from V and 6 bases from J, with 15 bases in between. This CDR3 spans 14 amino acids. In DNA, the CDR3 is TGTGCCAGCAGCCCGACGGCGGGGGGTCAGCCCCAGCATTTT. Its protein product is CASSPTAGGQPQHF.

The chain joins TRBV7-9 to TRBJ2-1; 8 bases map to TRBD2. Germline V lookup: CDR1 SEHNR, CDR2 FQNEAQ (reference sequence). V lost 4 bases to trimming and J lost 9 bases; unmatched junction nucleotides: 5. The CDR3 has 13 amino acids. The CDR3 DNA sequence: TGTGCCAGCAGCTGGGGACTAGTCTCTGAGCAGTTCTTC. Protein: CASSWGLVSEQFF. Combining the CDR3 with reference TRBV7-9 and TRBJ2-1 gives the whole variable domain DTGVSQNPRHKITKRGQNVTFRCDPISEHNRLYWYRQTLGQGPEFLTYFQNEAQLEKSRLLSDRFSAERPKGSFSTLEIQRTEQGDSAMYLCASSWGLVSEQFFGPGTRLTVL.

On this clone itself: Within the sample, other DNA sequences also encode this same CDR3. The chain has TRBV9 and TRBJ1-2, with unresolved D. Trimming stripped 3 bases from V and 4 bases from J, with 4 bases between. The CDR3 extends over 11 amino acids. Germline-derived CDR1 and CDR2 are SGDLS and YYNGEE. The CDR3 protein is CASSDSYGYTF. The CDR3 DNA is TGTGCCAGCAGCGACAGCTATGGCTACACCTTC.

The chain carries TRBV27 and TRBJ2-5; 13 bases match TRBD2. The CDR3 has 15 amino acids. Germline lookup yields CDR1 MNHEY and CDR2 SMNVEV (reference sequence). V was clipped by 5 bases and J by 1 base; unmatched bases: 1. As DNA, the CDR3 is TGTGCCAGCAGTGGGACTAGCGGGACCCAAGAGACCCAGTACTTC. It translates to CASSGTSGTQETQYF.

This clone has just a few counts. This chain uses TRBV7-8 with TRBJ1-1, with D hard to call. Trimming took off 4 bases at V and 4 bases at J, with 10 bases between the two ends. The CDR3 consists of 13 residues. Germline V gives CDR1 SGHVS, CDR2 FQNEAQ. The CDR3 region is CASSSVRTTEAFF. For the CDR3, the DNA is TGTGCCAGCAGCTCCGTACGAACCACTGAAGCTTTCTTT.

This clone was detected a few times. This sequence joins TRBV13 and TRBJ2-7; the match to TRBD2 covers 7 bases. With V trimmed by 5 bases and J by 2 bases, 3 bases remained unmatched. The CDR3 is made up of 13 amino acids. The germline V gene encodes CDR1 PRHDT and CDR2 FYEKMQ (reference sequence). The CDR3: CASSPGGAYEQYF. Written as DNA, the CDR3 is TGTGCCAGCAGCCCGGGAGGAGCCTACGAGCAGTACTTC.

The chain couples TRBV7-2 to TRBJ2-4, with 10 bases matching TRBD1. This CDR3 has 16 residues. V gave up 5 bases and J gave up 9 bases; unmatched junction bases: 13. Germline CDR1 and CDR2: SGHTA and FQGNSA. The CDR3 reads CASSNRDRGRLGIQYF. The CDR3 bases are TGTGCCAGCAGCAACCGGGACAGGGGTCGCTTGGGCATTCAGTACTTC.

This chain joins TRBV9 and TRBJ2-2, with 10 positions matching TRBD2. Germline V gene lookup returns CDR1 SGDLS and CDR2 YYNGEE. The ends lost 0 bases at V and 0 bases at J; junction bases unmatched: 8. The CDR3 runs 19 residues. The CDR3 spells CASSVAVAGGPANTGELFF. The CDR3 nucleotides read TGTGCCAGCAGCGTAGCGGTAGCGGGAGGACCCGCGAACACCGGGGAGCTGTTTTTT.

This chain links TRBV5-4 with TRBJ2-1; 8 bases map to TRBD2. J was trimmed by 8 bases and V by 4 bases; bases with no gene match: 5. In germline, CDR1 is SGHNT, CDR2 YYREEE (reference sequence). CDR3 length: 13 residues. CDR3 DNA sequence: TGTGCCAGCAGCGGGGGACTAGGAGATGAGCAGTTCTTC. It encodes CASSGGLGDEQFF.

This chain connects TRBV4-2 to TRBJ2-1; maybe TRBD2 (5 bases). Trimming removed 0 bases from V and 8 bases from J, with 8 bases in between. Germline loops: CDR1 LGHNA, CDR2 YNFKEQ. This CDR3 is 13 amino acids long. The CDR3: CASSQDEGDEQFF. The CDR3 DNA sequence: TGTGCCAGCAGCCAAGACGAGGGAGATGAGCAGTTCTTC.

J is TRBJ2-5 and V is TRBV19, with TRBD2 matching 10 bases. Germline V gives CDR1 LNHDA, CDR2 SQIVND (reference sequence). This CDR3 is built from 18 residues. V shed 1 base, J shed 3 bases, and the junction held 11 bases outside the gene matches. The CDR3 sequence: CASSIGPRLAGIEETQYF. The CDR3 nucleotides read TGTGCCAGTAGTATAGGCCCGCGACTAGCGGGTATAGAAGAGACCCAGTACTTC.

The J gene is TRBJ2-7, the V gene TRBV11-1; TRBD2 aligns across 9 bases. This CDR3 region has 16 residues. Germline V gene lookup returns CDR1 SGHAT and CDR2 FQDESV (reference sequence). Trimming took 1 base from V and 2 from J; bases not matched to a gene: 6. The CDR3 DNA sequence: TGTGCCAGCAGCTTAGGGACTAGCGAGTGGGCCTACGAGCAGTACTTC. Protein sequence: CASSLGTSEWAYEQYF.

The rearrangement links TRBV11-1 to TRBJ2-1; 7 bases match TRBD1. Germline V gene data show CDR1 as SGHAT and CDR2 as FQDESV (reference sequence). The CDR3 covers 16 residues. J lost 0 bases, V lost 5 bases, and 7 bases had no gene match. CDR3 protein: CASSPSTGRSYNEQFF. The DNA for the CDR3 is TGTGCCAGCAGCCCCTCGACAGGGCGCTCCTACAATGAGCAGTTCTTC.

CDR3 protein: CASSRGLALFSYEQYF. In nucleotides, the CDR3 is TGTGCCAGCAGCCGTGGACTAGCGCTTTTCTCCTACGAGCAGTACTTC. The chain links TRBV27 to TRBJ2-7; TRBD2 matches at 9 bases. The CDR3 extends over 16 amino acids. Germline V gene sequence: CDR1 MNHEY, CDR2 SMNVEV (reference sequence). V was pared by 6 bases and J by 0 bases, with 9 bases of the junction left unmatched.

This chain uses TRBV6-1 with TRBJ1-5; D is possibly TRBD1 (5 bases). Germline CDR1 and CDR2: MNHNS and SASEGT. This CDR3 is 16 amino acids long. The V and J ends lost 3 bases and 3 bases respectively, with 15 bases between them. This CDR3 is CASSDVAGRDNQPQHF. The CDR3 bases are TGTGCCAGCAGTGACGTGGCAGGGCGGGACAATCAGCCCCAGCATTTT.

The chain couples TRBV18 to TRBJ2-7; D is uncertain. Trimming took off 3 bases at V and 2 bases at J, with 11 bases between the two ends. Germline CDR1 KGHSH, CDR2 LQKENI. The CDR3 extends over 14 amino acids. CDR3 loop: CASSPETTPYEQYF. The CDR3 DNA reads TGTGCCAGCTCACCTGAGACAACCCCCTACGAGCAGTACTTC.

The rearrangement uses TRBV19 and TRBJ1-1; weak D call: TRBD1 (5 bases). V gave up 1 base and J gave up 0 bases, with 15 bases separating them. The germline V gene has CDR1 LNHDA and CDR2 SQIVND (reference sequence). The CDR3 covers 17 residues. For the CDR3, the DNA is TGTGCCAGTAGTATAGCGGGGCTCTGGAGGGTGAACACTGAAGCTTTCTTT. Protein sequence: CASSIAGLWRVNTEAFF. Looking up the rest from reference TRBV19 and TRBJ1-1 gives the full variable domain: DGGITQSPKYLFRKEGQNVTLSCEQNLNHDAMYWYRQDPGQGLRLIYYSQIVNDFQKGDIAEGYSVSREKKESFPLTVTSAQKNPTAFYLCASSIAGLWRVNTEAFFGQGTRLTVV.